This T cell receptor beta chain came from a study of blood T cell repertoires in COVID-19. Overall study context: Specimens from acute and convalescent COVID-19 originated in the United States, Italy and Spain. Sources were T cells, B-cell-depleted T cells, or PBMCs; the material itself was cDNA or gDNA.

The CDR3 consists of 12 residues. Germline-derived CDR1 and CDR2 are MNHEY and SVGEGT. V gave up 5 bases and J gave up 2 bases, with 6 bases separating them. Followed longitudinally, the Seattle patients had been enrolled during active infection. As handled by the study authors: Cell counts per sample came from amplifying reference gene primers. The repertoire was sequenced with immunoSEQ multiplex PCR; TCRdb's copy has only in-frame clones and lacks some. For V, J and clone size, that table is used; D and trimming come from the DNA. The sample holds 250,000 to 350,000 clones, 70% to 85% seen once. The source of this sequence is a human donor with COVID-19, enrolled during active disease. The donor label of this sample is uncertain. Source material: peripheral blood. The chain recombines TRBV6-2 or TRBV6-3 with TRBJ1-1, with D uncertain. CDR3 protein: CASSTTNTEAFF. Written as DNA, the CDR3 is TGTGCCAGCAGTACAACAAACACTGAAGCTTTCTTT.